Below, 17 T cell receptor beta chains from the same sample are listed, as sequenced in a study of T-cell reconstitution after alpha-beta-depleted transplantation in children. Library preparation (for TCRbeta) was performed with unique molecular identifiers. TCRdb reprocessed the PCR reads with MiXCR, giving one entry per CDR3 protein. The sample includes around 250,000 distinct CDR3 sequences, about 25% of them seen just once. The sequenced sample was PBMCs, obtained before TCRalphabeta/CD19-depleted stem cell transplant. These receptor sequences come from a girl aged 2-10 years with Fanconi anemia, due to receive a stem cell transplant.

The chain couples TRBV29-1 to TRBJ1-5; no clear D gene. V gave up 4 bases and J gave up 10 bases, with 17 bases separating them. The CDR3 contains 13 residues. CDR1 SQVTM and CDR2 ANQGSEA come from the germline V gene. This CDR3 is CSVGAGLKEPQHF. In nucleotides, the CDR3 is TGCAGCGTTGGTGCGGGGTTGAAGGAACCCCAGCATTTT.

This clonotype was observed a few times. CDR3 DNA sequence: TGTGCCAGCAGCTTTCGGGACAGGGACTACGAGCAGTACTTC. Amino acid sequence: CASSFRDRDYEQYF. The V and J genes are TRBV7-9 and TRBJ2-7, with 9 bases matching TRBD1. J lost 3 bases, V lost 3 bases, and 3 bases had no gene match. Looked up from germline, CDR1 is SEHNR and CDR2 is FQNEAQ (reference sequence). The CDR3 length is 14 residues.

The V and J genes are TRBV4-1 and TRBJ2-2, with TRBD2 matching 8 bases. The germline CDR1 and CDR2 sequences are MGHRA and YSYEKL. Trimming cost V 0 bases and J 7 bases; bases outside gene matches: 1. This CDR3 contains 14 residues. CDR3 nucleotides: TGCGCCAGCAGCCAAGAAAGCGGGGGCGGGGAGCTGTTTTTT. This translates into CASSQESGGGELFF.

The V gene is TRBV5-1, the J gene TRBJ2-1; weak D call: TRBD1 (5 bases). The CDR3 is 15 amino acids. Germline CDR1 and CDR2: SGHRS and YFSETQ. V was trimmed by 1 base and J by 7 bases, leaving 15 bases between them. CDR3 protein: CASSLRQPDWNEQFF. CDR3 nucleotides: TGCGCCAGCAGCTTGCGACAGCCCGATTGGAATGAGCAGTTCTTC.

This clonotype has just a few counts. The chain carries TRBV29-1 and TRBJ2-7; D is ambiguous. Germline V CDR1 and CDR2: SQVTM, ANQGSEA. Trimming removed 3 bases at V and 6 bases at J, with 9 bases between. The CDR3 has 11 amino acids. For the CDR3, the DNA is TGCAGCGTTGACACCATTGGCGAGCAGTACTTC. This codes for CSVDTIGEQYF.

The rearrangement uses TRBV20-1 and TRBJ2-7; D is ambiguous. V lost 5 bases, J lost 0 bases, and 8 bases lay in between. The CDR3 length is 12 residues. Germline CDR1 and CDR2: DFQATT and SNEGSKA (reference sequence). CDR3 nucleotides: TGCAGTGCTGAGTGGAACTCCTACGAGCAGTACTTC. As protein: CSAEWNSYEQYF.

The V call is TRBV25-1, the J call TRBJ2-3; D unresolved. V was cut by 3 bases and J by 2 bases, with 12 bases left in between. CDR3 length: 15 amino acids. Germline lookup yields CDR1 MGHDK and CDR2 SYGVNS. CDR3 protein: CASSEAQADTDTQYF. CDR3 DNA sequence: TGTGCCAGCAGTGAGGCGCAGGCCGACACAGATACGCAGTATTTT.

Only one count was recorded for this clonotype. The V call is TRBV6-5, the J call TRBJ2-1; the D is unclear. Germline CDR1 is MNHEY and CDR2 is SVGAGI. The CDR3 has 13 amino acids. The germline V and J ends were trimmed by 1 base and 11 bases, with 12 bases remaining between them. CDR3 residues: CASSYFVVGQQFF. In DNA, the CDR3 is TGTGCCAGCAGTTACTTCGTTGTCGGTCAGCAGTTCTTC.

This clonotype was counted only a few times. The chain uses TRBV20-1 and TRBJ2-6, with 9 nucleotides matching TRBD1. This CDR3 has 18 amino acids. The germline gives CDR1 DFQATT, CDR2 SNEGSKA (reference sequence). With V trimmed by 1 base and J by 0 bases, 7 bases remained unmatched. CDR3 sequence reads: CSARARQGEHSGANVLTF. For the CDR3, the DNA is TGCAGTGCTAGAGCCAGACAGGGGGAACACTCTGGGGCCAACGTCCTGACTTTC.

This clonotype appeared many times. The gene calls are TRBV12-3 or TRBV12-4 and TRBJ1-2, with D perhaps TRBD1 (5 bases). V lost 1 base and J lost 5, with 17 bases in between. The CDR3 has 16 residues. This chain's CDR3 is CASSLGLRGGSYGYTF. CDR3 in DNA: TGTGCCAGCAGTTTAGGGCTCCGGGGCGGTTCGTATGGCTACACCTTC.

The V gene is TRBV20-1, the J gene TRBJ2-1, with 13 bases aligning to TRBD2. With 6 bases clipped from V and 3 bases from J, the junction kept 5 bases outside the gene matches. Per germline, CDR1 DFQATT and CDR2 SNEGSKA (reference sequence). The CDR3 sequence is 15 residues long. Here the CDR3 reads CSARGLAGVYNEQFF. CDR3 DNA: TGCAGTGCACGTGGACTAGCGGGGGTCTACAATGAGCAGTTCTTC.

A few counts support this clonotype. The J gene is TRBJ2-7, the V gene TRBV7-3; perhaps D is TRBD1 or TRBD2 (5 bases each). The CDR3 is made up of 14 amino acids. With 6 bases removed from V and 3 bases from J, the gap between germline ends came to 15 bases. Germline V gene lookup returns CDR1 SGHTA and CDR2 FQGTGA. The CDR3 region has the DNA TGTGCCAGCAGTCAGGGTGGTCGGGGCTACGAGCAGTACTTC. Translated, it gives CASSQGGRGYEQYF. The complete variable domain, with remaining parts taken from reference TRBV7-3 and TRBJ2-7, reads GAGVSQTPSNKVTEKGKYVELRCDPISGHTALYWYRQSLGQGPEFLIYFQGTGAADDSGLPNDRFFAVRPEGSVSTLKIQRTERGDSAVYLCASSQGGRGYEQYFGPGTRLTVT.

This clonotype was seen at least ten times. The CDR3 sequence: CASSSGRPGGYTF. CDR3 sequence (DNA): TGTGCCAGCAGCTCCGGGAGGCCCGGGGGCTACACCTTC. The V call is TRBV28, the J call TRBJ1-2; D ambiguous. Germline V gene lookup returns CDR1 MDHEN and CDR2 SYDVKM. V was clipped by 6 bases and J by 8 bases, with 16 bases between them. The CDR3 extends over 13 amino acids.

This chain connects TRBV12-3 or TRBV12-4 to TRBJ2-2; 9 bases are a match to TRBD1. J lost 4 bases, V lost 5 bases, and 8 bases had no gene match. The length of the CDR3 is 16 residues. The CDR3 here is CASSPWTGAFTGELFF. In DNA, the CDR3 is TGTGCCAGCAGTCCGTGGACAGGGGCCTTCACCGGGGAGCTGTTTTTT.

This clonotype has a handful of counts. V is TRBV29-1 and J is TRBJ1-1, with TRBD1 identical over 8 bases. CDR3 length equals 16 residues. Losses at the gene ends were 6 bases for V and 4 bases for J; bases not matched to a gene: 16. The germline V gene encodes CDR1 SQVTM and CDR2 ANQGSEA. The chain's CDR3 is CSVQGTGDRGGTEAFF. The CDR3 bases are TGCAGCGTCCAAGGGACAGGTGACCGGGGGGGCACTGAAGCTTTCTTT.

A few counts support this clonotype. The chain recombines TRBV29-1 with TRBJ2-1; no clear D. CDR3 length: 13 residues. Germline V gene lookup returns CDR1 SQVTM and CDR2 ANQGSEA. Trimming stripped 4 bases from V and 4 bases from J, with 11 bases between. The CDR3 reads CSVGFGVYNEQFF. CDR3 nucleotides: TGCAGCGTTGGTTTCGGCGTTTACAATGAGCAGTTCTTC.

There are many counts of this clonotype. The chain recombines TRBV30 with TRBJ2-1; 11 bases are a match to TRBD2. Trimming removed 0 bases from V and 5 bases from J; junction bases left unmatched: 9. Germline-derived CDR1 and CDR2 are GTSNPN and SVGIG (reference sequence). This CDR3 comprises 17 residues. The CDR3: CAWSVKSPSGRNNEQFF. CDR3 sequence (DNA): TGTGCCTGGAGTGTAAAGTCGCCTAGCGGGAGGAACAATGAGCAGTTCTTC.